This is a list of T cell receptor beta chains from one sample in a study of shared clonotypes between healthy human individuals. Clones were sequenced by immunoSEQ multiplex PCR, and TCRdb holds only the in-frame ones, with some missing. The data show hundreds of thousands of clones, with 92% seen just once and around 24% held by the top ten. The sequenced sample was naive CD8+ T cells sorted from blood. These receptors all stem from a young man in good health. The CDR3 runs from the conserved cysteine through the conserved F or W. D genes are given only for firm matches. Clone size is shown for a subset of rows, as once, few, many or a class of expanded clone.

j_call: TRBJ2-7
clone_size: -
d_call: -
v_call: TRBV13
cdr3_nt: TGTGCCAGCAGCCCTAAGGGAGCGGGACACCCCGAGCAGTACTTC
cdr3_aa: CASSPKGAGHPEQYF

j_call: TRBJ2-7
clone_size: -
d_call: TRBD2
v_call: TRBV29-1
cdr3_nt: TGCAGCGTCGAAGGGGTTACCGGGACTACGTCCGGGGACTACGAGCAGTACTTC
cdr3_aa: CSVEGVTGTTSGDYEQYF

j_call: TRBJ2-1
clone_size: -
d_call: -
v_call: TRBV29-1
cdr3_nt: TGCAGCGTTCCCCAAGAAGTATACAATGAGCAGTTCTTC
cdr3_aa: CSVPQEVYNEQFF

j_call: TRBJ2-7
clone_size: -
d_call: TRBD1
v_call: TRBV6-6
cdr3_nt: TGTGCCAGTAATTCCCTTCTCGAGGGGGCAGGTGGCGAGCAGTACTTC
cdr3_aa: CASNSLLEGAGGEQYF

j_call: TRBJ2-1
clone_size: -
d_call: TRBD2
v_call: TRBV5-4
cdr3_nt: TGTGCCAGCAGCTTGGTTCTAGCGGGAGGTTCCTACAATGAGCAGTTCTTC
cdr3_aa: CASSLVLAGGSYNEQFF

j_call: TRBJ2-1
clone_size: -
d_call: TRBD2
v_call: TRBV5-6
cdr3_nt: TGTGCCAGCAGCTTGGAGACTAGCGGCACCTTTTACAATGAGCAGTTCTTC
cdr3_aa: CASSLETSGTFYNEQFF

j_call: TRBJ2-7
clone_size: -
d_call: -
v_call: TRBV30
cdr3_nt: TGTGCCTGGAGCGATGGGACCTACGAGCAGTACTTC
cdr3_aa: CAWSDGTYEQYF

j_call: TRBJ1-1
clone_size: -
d_call: -
v_call: TRBV29-1
cdr3_nt: TGCAGCGTTGTTCCGGAAGGGTTGAGGGAAGCTTTCTTT
cdr3_aa: CSVVPEGLREAFF

j_call: TRBJ2-1
clone_size: -
d_call: TRBD1
v_call: TRBV7-9
cdr3_nt: TGTGCCAGCAGCAATGACAGGGGTGAGCAGTTCTTC
cdr3_aa: CASSNDRGEQFF

j_call: TRBJ1-5
clone_size: -
d_call: -
v_call: TRBV28
cdr3_nt: TGTGCCAGCAGCCTGGGCCCAACGCAACCCCAGCATTTT
cdr3_aa: CASSLGPTQPQHF

j_call: TRBJ2-7
clone_size: -
d_call: TRBD1
v_call: TRBV27
cdr3_nt: TGTGCCAGCATCAGTTATTGGTCGACAGGGTTTAATATCTACGAGCAGTACTTC
cdr3_aa: CASISYWSTGFNIYEQYF

j_call: TRBJ1-1
clone_size: -
d_call: TRBD1
v_call: TRBV14
cdr3_nt: TGTGCCAGCAGCCAGGGTGACAGGGGCCGCTTAGGAGCTTTCTTT
cdr3_aa: CASSQGDRGRLGAFF

j_call: TRBJ1-1
clone_size: -
d_call: -
v_call: TRBV7-8
cdr3_nt: TGTGCCAGCAGCTTCGGGGACATGGTCACTGAAGCTTTCTTT
cdr3_aa: CASSFGDMVTEAFF

j_call: TRBJ2-7
clone_size: -
d_call: TRBD2
v_call: TRBV4-3
cdr3_nt: TGCGCCAGCAGCCAGGGACCAGCGGGAGGGAACGAGCAGTACTTC
cdr3_aa: CASSQGPAGGNEQYF

j_call: TRBJ1-1
clone_size: -
d_call: -
v_call: TRBV2
cdr3_nt: TGTGCCAGCAGTGAGAACAGGGTGGCCACTGAAGCTTTCTTT
cdr3_aa: CASSENRVATEAFF

j_call: TRBJ2-1
clone_size: once
d_call: -
v_call: TRBV27
cdr3_nt: TGTGCCAGCAGCGACAGCGGGTCCCCCTACAATGAGCAGTTCTTC
cdr3_aa: CASSDSGSPYNEQFF

j_call: TRBJ2-7
clone_size: few
d_call: TRBD1
v_call: TRBV6-1
cdr3_nt: TGTGCCAGCAGTGAACGACAGGGCTACGAGCAGTACTTC
cdr3_aa: CASSERQGYEQYF

j_call: TRBJ2-7
clone_size: -
d_call: TRBD2
v_call: TRBV29-1
cdr3_nt: TGCAGCGTTGTCCCAGCGGGAGGGCCCTACGAGCAGTACTTC
cdr3_aa: CSVVPAGGPYEQYF

j_call: TRBJ1-2
clone_size: once
d_call: -
v_call: TRBV6-5
cdr3_nt: TGTGCCAGCAGTCTTACAGGGCCTTATGGCTACACCTTC
cdr3_aa: CASSLTGPYGYTF

j_call: TRBJ1-4
clone_size: -
d_call: -
v_call: TRBV7-9
cdr3_nt: TGTGCCAGCAGCGAGGGGCCGGAAAAACTGTTTTTT
cdr3_aa: CASSEGPEKLFF

j_call: TRBJ2-3
clone_size: -
d_call: TRBD2
v_call: TRBV2
cdr3_nt: TGTGCCAGCCCAACTGCGGCTAGCGGGAGAGGAGGGCACACAGATACGCAGTATTTT
cdr3_aa: CASPTAASGRGGHTDTQYF

j_call: TRBJ2-3
clone_size: -
d_call: TRBD2
v_call: TRBV27
cdr3_nt: TGTGCCAGCAAGAGGCCAGGGAGGGCAGATACGCAGTATTTT
cdr3_aa: CASKRPGRADTQYF

j_call: TRBJ2-1
clone_size: -
d_call: TRBD2
v_call: TRBV9
cdr3_nt: TGTGCCAGCAGCATAGGACTAGCGCGCTACAATGAGCAGTTCTTC
cdr3_aa: CASSIGLARYNEQFF

j_call: TRBJ2-2
clone_size: -
d_call: -
v_call: TRBV19
cdr3_nt: TGTGCCAGTAGTATAGCCTCTACGACCGGGGAGCTGTTTTTT
cdr3_aa: CASSIASTTGELFF

j_call: TRBJ2-3
clone_size: -
d_call: -
v_call: TRBV28
cdr3_nt: TGTGCCAGCAGTCCCAGGGGACTCAGGGATACGCAGTATTTT
cdr3_aa: CASSPRGLRDTQYF

j_call: TRBJ2-2
clone_size: -
d_call: -
v_call: TRBV4-2
cdr3_nt: TGTGCCAGCAGCCAAGGACTGTGGACCGGGGAGCTGTTTTTT
cdr3_aa: CASSQGLWTGELFF

j_call: TRBJ2-2
clone_size: once
d_call: TRBD1
v_call: TRBV7-9
cdr3_nt: TGTGCCAGCACCATTCCGACAGGGGGCCCAGCTGCCGGGGAGCTGTTTTTT
cdr3_aa: CASTIPTGGPAAGELFF

j_call: TRBJ2-5
clone_size: -
d_call: TRBD2
v_call: TRBV7-9
cdr3_nt: TGTGCCAGCAGCTTAGATCTTAGGGAGGGTCGGGAGACCCAGTACTTC
cdr3_aa: CASSLDLREGRETQYF

j_call: TRBJ1-4
clone_size: -
d_call: -
v_call: TRBV6-5
cdr3_nt: TGTGCCAGCAGTTACTCGTCGGGGGCGGATAGTCTGTTTTTT
cdr3_aa: CASSYSSGADSLFF

j_call: TRBJ2-7
clone_size: once
d_call: TRBD1
v_call: TRBV5-1
cdr3_nt: TGCGCCAGCAGCTTTAATAAGGGGACAGGGACTTACGAGCAGTACTTC
cdr3_aa: CASSFNKGTGTYEQYF

j_call: TRBJ2-1
clone_size: -
d_call: -
v_call: TRBV27
cdr3_nt: TGTGCCAGCAGTTTTGTCAGAATTCACAATGAGCAGTTCTTC
cdr3_aa: CASSFVRIHNEQFF

j_call: TRBJ2-3
clone_size: -
d_call: -
v_call: TRBV9
cdr3_nt: TGTGCCAGCAGCGTAGTGTTCAATGAGCGTGGGGACACAGATACGCAGTATTTT
cdr3_aa: CASSVVFNERGDTDTQYF

j_call: TRBJ2-7
clone_size: -
d_call: TRBD1
v_call: TRBV27
cdr3_nt: TGTGCCAGCAGCCCCGGGACAGGGGTCGTAGGGTACTTC
cdr3_aa: CASSPGTGVVGYF

j_call: TRBJ2-3
clone_size: -
d_call: TRBD2
v_call: TRBV11-2
cdr3_nt: TGTGCCAGCAGCCCCCGACTAGCGGGACCCACAGATACGCAGTATTTT
cdr3_aa: CASSPRLAGPTDTQYF

j_call: TRBJ1-4
clone_size: -
d_call: -
v_call: TRBV6-1
cdr3_nt: TGTGCCAGCAGTTCGGGACGAGAGGAGGAAAAACTGTTTTTT
cdr3_aa: CASSSGREEEKLFF

j_call: TRBJ2-7
clone_size: -
d_call: TRBD1
v_call: TRBV18
cdr3_nt: TGTGCCAGCTCAACGACAGGGATACTTCCTTACGAGCAGTACTTC
cdr3_aa: CASSTTGILPYEQYF

j_call: TRBJ2-7
clone_size: -
d_call: TRBD2
v_call: TRBV28
cdr3_nt: TGTGCCAGCAGTTTAGGGCCGCCGGGACTAGCGGGAGAATCCTACGAGCAGTACTTC
cdr3_aa: CASSLGPPGLAGESYEQYF

j_call: TRBJ2-7
clone_size: -
d_call: -
v_call: TRBV11-2
cdr3_nt: TGTGCCAGCAGCTTACTTGGGGGGAACGAGCAGTACTTC
cdr3_aa: CASSLLGGNEQYF

j_call: TRBJ2-1
clone_size: -
d_call: -
v_call: TRBV11-2
cdr3_nt: TGTGCCAGCAGCTTAGATTCGGGAGTGGGAGCCTACAATGAGCAGTTCTTC
cdr3_aa: CASSLDSGVGAYNEQFF

j_call: TRBJ1-5
clone_size: few
d_call: -
v_call: TRBV27
cdr3_nt: TGTGCCAGCAGTTTAGGAATACCCCAGCCCCAGCATTTT
cdr3_aa: CASSLGIPQPQHF

j_call: TRBJ2-5
clone_size: -
d_call: -
v_call: TRBV18
cdr3_nt: TGTGCCAGCTCACCGGACGAGAGAAGGGATGAAGGAGAGACCCAGTACTTC
cdr3_aa: CASSPDERRDEGETQYF

j_call: TRBJ2-1
clone_size: -
d_call: -
v_call: TRBV29-1
cdr3_nt: TGCAGCGTTGAAGATCGGCAGGGCGTGCTCAATGAGCAGTTCTTC
cdr3_aa: CSVEDRQGVLNEQFF

j_call: TRBJ1-2
clone_size: -
d_call: -
v_call: TRBV7-9
cdr3_nt: TGTGCCAGCAGCCACGAAGGAGGCTACACCTTC
cdr3_aa: CASSHEGGYTF

j_call: TRBJ2-3
clone_size: once
d_call: TRBD2
v_call: TRBV11-2
cdr3_nt: TGTGCCAGCAGCTCCTTAACTAGCGGCTACACAGATACGCAGTATTTT
cdr3_aa: CASSSLTSGYTDTQYF

j_call: TRBJ2-2
clone_size: -
d_call: -
v_call: TRBV15
cdr3_nt: TGTGCCACCAGCAGAGATAGTATGGGACCGAACACCGGGGAGCTGTTTTTT
cdr3_aa: CATSRDSMGPNTGELFF

j_call: TRBJ2-3
clone_size: -
d_call: -
v_call: TRBV9
cdr3_nt: TGTGCCAGCAGCCTATCCACAGATACGCAGTATTTT
cdr3_aa: CASSLSTDTQYF

j_call: TRBJ1-2
clone_size: -
d_call: TRBD1
v_call: TRBV28
cdr3_nt: TGTGCCAGCAGCCCGCTCCTCTTGACAGGGACGGGCGGCTACACCTTC
cdr3_aa: CASSPLLLTGTGGYTF

j_call: TRBJ1-1
clone_size: once
d_call: -
v_call: TRBV11-2
cdr3_nt: TGTGCCAGCAGCTCCTCCGGCACAGGGCTATGGGACACTGAAGCTTTCTTT
cdr3_aa: CASSSSGTGLWDTEAFF

j_call: TRBJ2-2
clone_size: -
d_call: -
v_call: TRBV27
cdr3_nt: TGTGCCAGCAGGGGGGCGTACACCGGGGAGCTGTTTTTT
cdr3_aa: CASRGAYTGELFF

j_call: TRBJ2-4
clone_size: -
d_call: -
v_call: TRBV7-2
cdr3_nt: TGTGCCAGCAGCCCCGCGGCCGCCCCTTCCATTCAGTACTTC
cdr3_aa: CASSPAAAPSIQYF

j_call: TRBJ2-2
clone_size: once
d_call: TRBD1
v_call: TRBV4-1
cdr3_nt: TGCGCCAGCAGCCCACGGTCTAGGGGGCTGGAGGAGCTGTTTTTT
cdr3_aa: CASSPRSRGLEELFF

j_call: TRBJ1-1
clone_size: once
d_call: TRBD1
v_call: TRBV7-9
cdr3_nt: TGTGCCAGCAGCTTTAGGGGGCGGACTGAAGCTTTCTTT
cdr3_aa: CASSFRGRTEAFF

j_call: TRBJ1-4
clone_size: -
d_call: -
v_call: TRBV7-6
cdr3_nt: TGTGCCAGCAGCTTAGGAGGGAATGAAAAACTGTTTTTT
cdr3_aa: CASSLGGNEKLFF

j_call: TRBJ2-7
clone_size: once
d_call: TRBD1
v_call: TRBV5-5
cdr3_nt: TGTGCCAGCAGCTATCGACAGGGGGCAGATTACGAGCAGTACTTC
cdr3_aa: CASSYRQGADYEQYF

j_call: TRBJ2-3
clone_size: -
d_call: TRBD2
v_call: TRBV15
cdr3_nt: TGTGCCACCAGCAGAACCGGGACTAGCGGGGATACGCAGTATTTT
cdr3_aa: CATSRTGTSGDTQYF

j_call: TRBJ2-7
clone_size: -
d_call: -
v_call: TRBV7-8
cdr3_nt: TGTGCCAGCAGCGATGGGACCTACGAGCAGTACTTC
cdr3_aa: CASSDGTYEQYF

j_call: TRBJ2-7
clone_size: -
d_call: -
v_call: TRBV11-2
cdr3_nt: TGTGCCAGCAGCCCCTCTGGGTCCTACGAGCAGTACTTC
cdr3_aa: CASSPSGSYEQYF

j_call: TRBJ2-7
clone_size: -
d_call: -
v_call: TRBV28
cdr3_nt: TGTGCCAGCAGTTCGGGGCGCGAGCAGTACTTC
cdr3_aa: CASSSGREQYF

j_call: TRBJ2-1
clone_size: -
d_call: -
v_call: TRBV6-6
cdr3_nt: TGTGCCAGCAGTTACGGGGCCAATGAGCAGTTCTTC
cdr3_aa: CASSYGANEQFF

j_call: TRBJ2-1
clone_size: once
d_call: TRBD2
v_call: TRBV7-9
cdr3_nt: TGTGCCAGCAGCTCTTTAGCGGGAGGGCTCAATGAGCAGTTCTTC
cdr3_aa: CASSSLAGGLNEQFF